Presented here are 16 T cell receptor beta chains from one specimen sequenced in a study of blood T cell repertoires in COVID-19. Clones were sequenced by immunoSEQ multiplex PCR, and TCRdb holds only the in-frame ones, with some missing. The sample holds 150,000 or so clones, roughly 90% seen once. Sequenced: PBMCs or T cells enriched from blood (not recorded which). These receptors all come from a woman aged 40 to 50 who had been exposed to COVID-19.

In its sample, this clone was seen once. The chain is built from TRBV7-2 and TRBJ2-1, with no clear D. Germline-derived CDR1 and CDR2 are SGHTA and FQGNSA. CDR3 length: 15 residues. Trimming took 1 base from V and 1 from J, leaving 8 bases between them. The CDR3 nucleotides read TGTGCCAGCAGCTTAGGACCGCGGTCCTACAATGAGCAGTTCTTC. Its translation: CASSLGPRSYNEQFF.

The chain couples TRBV27 to TRBJ2-7; 8 bases map to TRBD2. This CDR3 region has 16 residues. Germline CDR1 is MNHEY and CDR2 is SMNVEV (reference sequence). V dropped 5 bases and J dropped 4; count of bases not matched to a gene: 13. CDR3 sequence: CASSPSGSAGGYEQYF. The CDR3 DNA reads as TGTGCCAGCAGTCCCTCGGGGAGCGCGGGGGGTTACGAGCAGTACTTC.

The chain combines TRBV28 with TRBJ1-2; unclear D gene. CDR3 length: 16 amino acids. V was trimmed by 1 base and J by 0 bases, leaving 12 bases between them. Germline V lookup: CDR1 MDHEN, CDR2 SYDVKM. CDR3 sequence (DNA): TGTGCCAGCAGTTTATCATCTACAGTCGCTAACTATGGCTACACCTTC. As protein: CASSLSSTVANYGYTF.

The J gene is TRBJ1-2, the V gene TRBV27; 10 nucleotides align to TRBD1. This CDR3 is built from 14 residues. CDR1 is MNHEY and CDR2 is SMNVEV in the germline V gene (reference sequence). V gave up 5 bases and J gave up 8 bases; unmatched junction bases: 8. The CDR3, as DNA: TGTGCCAGCAGTCCCCCGGGACAGGGGATCGGCTACACCTTC. It is translated as CASSPPGQGIGYTF.

In this sample, this clone turned up once. This sequence joins TRBV11-2 and TRBJ1-1, with 8 positions matching TRBD1. Trimming removed 3 bases from V and 4 bases from J; junction bases left unmatched: 1. Germline values: CDR1 SGHAT, CDR2 FQNNGV. CDR3 size: 13 residues. The CDR3 sequence is CASSFQGATEAFF. Here the CDR3 DNA reads TGTGCCAGCAGCTTCCAGGGGGCCACTGAAGCTTTCTTT.

The chain has TRBV28 and TRBJ1-1; TRBD1 aligns across 8 bases. CDR1 is MDHEN, CDR2 SYDVKM, per germline. V was pared by 10 bases and J by 2 bases, with 6 bases of the junction left unmatched. CDR3 length equals 13 residues. CDR3 residues: CATRQGHNTEAFF. Written as DNA, the CDR3 is TGTGCCACTCGACAGGGGCATAACACTGAAGCTTTCTTT.

The DNA for the CDR3 is TGTGCCAGCAGTTTATCGGGTCCGAACACCATATATTTT. Amino acids: CASSLSGPNTIYF. The rearrangement links TRBV12-3 or TRBV12-4 to TRBJ1-3; D gene unclear. This CDR3 has 13 amino acids. The ends were cut back, 2 bases at V and 7 bases at J, with 9 bases in the middle.

This chain joins TRBV5-4 and TRBJ1-3; D is perhaps TRBD1 (5 bases). CDR1 SGHNT and CDR2 YYREEE come from the germline V gene (reference sequence). The CDR3 is made up of 15 amino acids. The V and J ends lost 4 bases and 4 bases respectively, with 15 bases between them. CDR3 amino acids: CASSTGLRSGNTIYF. The CDR3 DNA follows: TGTGCCAGCAGCACGGGACTCAGATCCGGAAACACCATATATTTT.

This clone was detected only a few times. The chain employs TRBV7-2 and TRBJ1-5, with 7 nucleotides matching TRBD1. J was trimmed by 4 bases and V by 5 bases; bases with no gene match: 5. The CDR3 is made up of 14 amino acids. Germline lookup yields CDR1 SGHTA and CDR2 FQGNSA. CDR3 region: CASSPTGLNQPQHF. CDR3 DNA sequence: TGTGCCAGCAGCCCGACAGGGTTAAATCAGCCCCAGCATTTT.

The gene calls are TRBV6-2 or TRBV6-3 and TRBJ2-7, with 9 positions matching TRBD2. CDR1 is MNHEY and CDR2 is SVGEGT in the germline V gene. With 3 bases clipped from V and 1 base from J, the junction kept 7 bases outside the gene matches. The CDR3 runs 16 residues. CDR3 in DNA: TGTGCCAGCAGTTATCTAGCGGGACAACCTTCCTACGAGCAGTACTTC. Translating it yields CASSYLAGQPSYEQYF.

V and J are TRBV5-1 and TRBJ2-6; the match to TRBD1 covers 7 bases. V lost 4 bases to trimming and J lost 2 bases; unmatched junction nucleotides: 3. CDR3 length: 15 amino acids. Germline V gives CDR1 SGHRS, CDR2 YFSETQ. This CDR3 is CASSLTGTGANVLTF. Here the CDR3 DNA reads TGCGCCAGCAGCCTGACAGGGACTGGGGCCAACGTCCTGACTTTC. Full variable domain (remainder filled in from reference TRBV5-1 and TRBJ2-6): KAGVTQTPRYLIKTRGQQVTLSCSPISGHRSVSWYQQTPGQGLQFLFEYFSETQRNKGNFPGRFSGRQFSNSRSEMNVSTLELGDSALYLCASSLTGTGANVLTFGAGSRLTVL.

V and J are TRBV7-2 and TRBJ2-3; D unclear. Germline values: CDR1 SGHTA, CDR2 FQGNSA. CDR3 size: 13 residues. Trimming left V 3 bases short and J 6 bases short, with 10 bases between. CDR3 amino acids: CASSLRPRDTQYF. The CDR3 DNA is TGTGCCAGCAGCTTGAGACCTAGGGATACGCAGTATTTT.

The J gene is TRBJ2-1, the V gene TRBV18; 9 bases align to TRBD1. Germline CDR1 reads KGHSH; CDR2 reads LQKENI. The V gene end was trimmed by 5 bases and the J gene end by 9 bases; junction bases not matched to a gene: 8. The CDR3 loop spans 14 amino acids. In nucleotides, the CDR3 is TGTGCCAGCTCAGCCCGACAGGGGGTCGGTGAGCAGTTCTTC. It specifies CASSARQGVGEQFF.

The chain links TRBV9 to TRBJ2-1, with D maybe TRBD2 (6 bases). Germline assignment: CDR1 SGDLS and CDR2 YYNGEE. The V end was cut by 4 bases, the J end by 4 bases, with 18 bases between. The CDR3 sequence is 16 residues long. CDR3 DNA: TGTGCCAGCAGCACCTTGGGGGGAGCCCAGTACAATGAGCAGTTCTTC. It encodes CASSTLGGAQYNEQFF. Full variable domain (missing parts from reference TRBV9 and TRBJ2-1): DSGVTQTPKHLITATGQRVTLRCSPRSGDLSVYWYQQSLDQGLQFLIQYYNGEERAKGNILERFSAQQFPDLHSELNLSSLELGDSALYFCASSTLGGAQYNEQFFGPGTRLTVL.

This sequence joins TRBV19 and TRBJ2-3; 11 bases fit TRBD2. The CDR3 loop spans 16 amino acids. Per the germline V gene, CDR1 is LNHDA and CDR2 is SQIVND (reference sequence). The V segment lost 6 bases and the J segment 2 bases; nucleotides outside the gene matches: 7. The CDR3 bases are TGTGCCAGTAGCGGGACTAGCGGTCGACACACAGATACGCAGTATTTT. Residues: CASSGTSGRHTDTQYF.

This clone was counted a single time. The chain is built from TRBV6-5 and TRBJ1-4; D possibly corresponds to TRBD1 (5 bases). Germline lookup yields CDR1 MNHEY and CDR2 SVGAGI. The CDR3 spans 14 residues. The V end was cut by 8 bases, the J end by 0 bases, with 10 bases between. The CDR3 sequence: CASGGVATNEKLFF. Written as DNA, the CDR3 is TGTGCCAGCGGAGGGGTTGCAACTAATGAAAAACTGTTTTTT.